This T cell receptor beta chain was obtained from a study of blood T cells in healthy people across ages. Combining a sample-barcoded 5' primer with a J-beta primer mix, a second PCR ran for roughly 6 to 11 cycles. TCRdb reprocessed the 5' RACE reads with MiXCR, giving one entry per CDR3 protein. The table lists 800,000 or so distinct CDR3 sequences, about half of them singletons. The ends were cut back, 1 base at V and 9 bases at J, with 10 bases in the middle. Per the germline V gene, CDR1 is DFQATT and CDR2 is SNEGSKA (reference sequence). CDR3 length equals 12 residues. This chain joins TRBV20-1 and TRBJ2-1, with unresolved D. The sequenced material came from blood. This TCR derives from a man of 80 years or more in good health. This CDR3 reads CSARASMGEQFF. CDR3 DNA: TGCAGTGCTAGAGCGAGTATGGGTGAGCAGTTCTTC.